A selection of T cell receptor beta chains follows, all from one sample in a study of Graves' ophthalmopathy and Graves' hyperthyroidism. In TCRdb, the multiplex PCR reads were re-called with MiXCR into one record per CDR3 protein. The sample contains almost 750,000 distinct CDR3 sequences, 40% of which appear only once. Input material: peripheral blood. The receptor source for this set is an adult man with Graves' ophthalmopathy. CDR3s include the opening cysteine and the closing phenylalanine or tryptophan. A D gene is named only where the DNA matches it firmly. Expanded clones get a size class; other rows say once, few or many, or leave the size out.

>many|NA|TRBJ2-7|TRBV5-1
TGCGCCAGCAGCATCCAAGACGGCTACGAGCAGTACTTC
CASSIQDGYEQYF
>many|NA|TRBJ1-2|TRBV6-4
TGTGCCAGCAGTGATGGAGGGTTTGGCTACACCTTC
CASSDGGFGYTF
>NA|TRBD2|TRBJ2-7|TRBV12-3/TRBV12-4
TGTGCCAGCAGTTTCCGGGACTACGGCGGGGAGCAGTACTTC
CASSFRDYGGEQYF
>NA|NA|TRBJ1-1|TRBV25-1
TGTGCCAGCAGTACAATTAATATGAACACTGAAGCTTTCTTT
CASSTINMNTEAFF
>NA|NA|TRBJ1-1|TRBV29-1
TGCAGCGTTGAAGGCGGGGGGTTCACTGAAGCTTTCTTT
CSVEGGGFTEAFF
>NA|NA|TRBJ2-7|TRBV19
TGTGCCAGTAGTACGACAGCTAGGCCCTACGAGCAGTACTTC
CASSTTARPYEQYF
>NA|NA|TRBJ2-7|TRBV2
TGTGCCAGCGGGGAAGGTGGGCAGTACTTC
CASGEGGQYF
>many|NA|TRBJ2-6|TRBV29-1
TGCAGCGTTGTTTCCGGAACTGGGGCCAACGTCCTGACTTTC
CSVVSGTGANVLTF
>NA|TRBD2|TRBJ2-7|TRBV19
TGTGCCAGTAGTCCGGCGGGGGAGGGAGTCTACGAGCAGTACTTC
CASSPAGEGVYEQYF
>NA|TRBD1|TRBJ1-2|TRBV19
TGTGCCAGTAGGCCGGGACAGGCTAACTATGGCTACACCTTC
CASRPGQANYGYTF
>NA|TRBD2|TRBJ2-7|TRBV5-1
TGCGCCAGCAGCTGGGAGGGGAGCTACGAGCAGTACTTC
CASSWEGSYEQYF
>once|NA|TRBJ2-2|TRBV7-9
TGTGCCAGCAGCTTAACAAGCTCAGGCGGGGAGCTGTTTTTT
CASSLTSSGGELFF
>NA|TRBD1|TRBJ2-5|TRBV7-9
TGTGCCAGCAGCCCAGAGACAGGGGGCGGGACCCAGTACTTC
CASSPETGGGTQYF
>once|NA|TRBJ2-7|TRBV12-3/TRBV12-4
TGTGCCAGCAGTTTTCAGCACACCGGGGAGCAGTACTTC
CASSFQHTGEQYF
>NA|NA|TRBJ1-1|TRBV25-1
TGTGCCAGCGTTGGCGGGGGGAACACTGAAGCTTTCTTT
CASVGGGNTEAFF
>NA|TRBD1|TRBJ2-7|TRBV7-9
TGTGCCAGCAGCCCCACCTACGGGACAGTTTACGAGCAGTACTTC
CASSPTYGTVYEQYF
>many|NA|TRBJ1-2|TRBV14
TGTGCCAGCAGCCCCCAACACGGGCCCTATGGCTACACCTTC
CASSPQHGPYGYTF
>many|TRBD2|TRBJ2-7|TRBV2
TGTGCCAGCAGCCCCGGGGGGGCCGGCTCCTACGAGCAGTACTTC
CASSPGGAGSYEQYF
>NA|NA|TRBJ2-7|TRBV6-1
TGTGCCAGCCGTTGGACACCCTACGAGCAGTACTTC
CASRWTPYEQYF
>NA|NA|TRBJ1-1|TRBV5-8
TGTGCCAGCAGCCCGAATGGGGACATGAACACTGAAGCTTTCTTT
CASSPNGDMNTEAFF
>NA|NA|TRBJ1-6|TRBV9
TGTGCCAGCAGCGTAGAGGAGGGAGGGGATTCACCCCTCCACTTT
CASSVEEGGDSPLHF
>NA|TRBD2|TRBJ2-5|TRBV25-1
TGTGCCAGCAGTGTACGGGGGGGCATAGAGACCCAGTACTTC
CASSVRGGIETQYF
>many|TRBD1|TRBJ1-2|TRBV2
TGTGCCAGCAGTGAATTTACTGGGACAGCGCTCGACTATGGCTACACCTTC
CASSEFTGTALDYGYTF
>NA|TRBD1|TRBJ2-5|TRBV7-9
TGTGCCAGCAGCTCGGACAGGGGGAGTTCGGCGGCCCAGTACTTC
CASSSDRGSSAAQYF
>NA|TRBD1|TRBJ2-5|TRBV29-1
TGCAGCGCCGTCCCGGGACAGGGGTCGGGGGAGACCCAGTACTTC
CSAVPGQGSGETQYF
>few|NA|TRBJ2-2|TRBV19
TGTGCCAGCGGATCCTCCGAGGATAACACCGGGGAGCTGTTTTTT
CASGSSEDNTGELFF
>NA|TRBD2|TRBJ2-5|TRBV7-2
TGTGCTAGCAGCTTAACACAACTAGCGGTGGAGACCCAGTACTTC
CASSLTQLAVETQYF